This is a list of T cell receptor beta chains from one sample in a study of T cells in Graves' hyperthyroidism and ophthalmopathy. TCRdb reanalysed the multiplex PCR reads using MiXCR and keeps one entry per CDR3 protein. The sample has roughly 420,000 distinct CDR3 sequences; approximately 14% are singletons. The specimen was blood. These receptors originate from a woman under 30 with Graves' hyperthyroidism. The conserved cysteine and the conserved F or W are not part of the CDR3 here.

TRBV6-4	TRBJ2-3	ASSPSLRSGADTQY
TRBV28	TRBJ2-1	ASSLWKGLLTGLSSYNEQF
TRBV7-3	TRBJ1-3	ASSRNRGSGNTIY
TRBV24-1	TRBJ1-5	ATSDVWEPLVVPQH
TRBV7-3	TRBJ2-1	ASSFGRHSPEQF
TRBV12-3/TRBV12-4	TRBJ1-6	ASSSSLGGSYNSPLH
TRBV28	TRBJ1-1	ASSLSARGGTEAF
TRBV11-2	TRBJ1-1	ASSEWAMNTEAF
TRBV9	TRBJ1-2	ASSVLGSRGYT
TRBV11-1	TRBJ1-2	ASSLVRGHGYT
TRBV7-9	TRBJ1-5	ASSRYGDQPQH
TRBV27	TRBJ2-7	ASSRTSGSYEQY
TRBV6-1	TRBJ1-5	ASRPGTAYNQPQH
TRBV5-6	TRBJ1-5	ASSILGQGDNQPQH
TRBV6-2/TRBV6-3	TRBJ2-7	ASSYRGGYEQY
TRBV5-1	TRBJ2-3	ASSARGLVTDTQY
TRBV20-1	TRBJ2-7	SAFPPRGKSYEQY
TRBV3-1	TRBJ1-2	ASSQDPSRGANYGYT
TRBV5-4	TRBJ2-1	ASSSRDRVSGEQF
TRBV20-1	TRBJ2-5	SARPRTSGSGWETQY
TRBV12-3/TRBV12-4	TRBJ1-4	ASSLADLGKLF
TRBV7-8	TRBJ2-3	ASSLWGQSTDTQY
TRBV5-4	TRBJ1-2	ASSTFGRVESYT
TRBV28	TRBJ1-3	ASSSRDRGFRSGNTIY
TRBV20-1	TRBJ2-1	SGRGTSGRDYNEQF